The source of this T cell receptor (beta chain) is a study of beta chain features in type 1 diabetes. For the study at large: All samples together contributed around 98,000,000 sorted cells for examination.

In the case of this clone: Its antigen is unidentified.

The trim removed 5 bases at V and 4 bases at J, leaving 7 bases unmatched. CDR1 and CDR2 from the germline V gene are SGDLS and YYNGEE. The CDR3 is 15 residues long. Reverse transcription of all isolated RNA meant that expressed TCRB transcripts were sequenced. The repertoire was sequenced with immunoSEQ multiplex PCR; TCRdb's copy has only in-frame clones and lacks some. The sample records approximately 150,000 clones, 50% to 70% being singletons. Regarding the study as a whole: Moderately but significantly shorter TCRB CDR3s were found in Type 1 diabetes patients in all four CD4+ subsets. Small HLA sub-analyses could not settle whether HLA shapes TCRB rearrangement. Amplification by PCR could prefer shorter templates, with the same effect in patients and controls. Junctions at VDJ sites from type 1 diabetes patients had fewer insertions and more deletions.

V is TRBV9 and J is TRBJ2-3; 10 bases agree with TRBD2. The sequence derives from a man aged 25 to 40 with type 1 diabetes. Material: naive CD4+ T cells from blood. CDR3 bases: TGTGCCAGCAGTCCCAGCGGGGGGGTTCCAGATACGCAGTATTTT. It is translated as CASSPSGGVPDTQYF.